This is a list of T cell receptor beta chains from one sample in a study of tumor and adjacent non-tumor tissue in lung cancer. TCRdb independently ran MiXCR on the multiplex PCR reads; one entry per CDR3 protein. The data show 68,000 or so distinct CDR3 sequences, roughly 56% seen once. The sample comprised lung tumor tissue. The source of these receptors is a man aged 45-65 years with non-small cell lung cancer. The CDR3 runs from the conserved cysteine through the conserved F or W. The D gene is left open where the match is weak. Clone size, where shown, is once, few, many, or a class for clones that have expanded.

CDR3,DNA,J,size,V,D
CASSEGQKNIKYF,TGTGCCAGCAGTGAAGGACAGAAAAACATTAAGTACTTC,TRBJ2-4,.,TRBV6-1,.
CARSASETSGRDEQLF,TGTGCCAGGAGCGCCAGCGAGACTAGCGGGAGAGATGAGCAGCTCTTC,TRBJ2-1,.,TRBV11-3,TRBD2
CASSQVVYGGEETQYF,TGTGCCAGCAGCCAAGTAGTTTACGGGGGGGAAGAGACCCAGTACTTC,TRBJ2-5,.,TRBV4-1,TRBD2
CASSPLISGSKYEQFF,TGTGCCAGCAGCCCCTTAATCAGCGGGTCGAAGTATGAGCAGTTCTTC,TRBJ2-1,.,TRBV11-2,.
CASSRLPAGYRREQFF,TGCGCCAGCAGCCGGTTACCAGCGGGGTATAGGCGTGAGCAGTTCTTC,TRBJ2-1,few,TRBV5-1,TRBD2
CASSLASGGAETQYF,TGCGCCAGCAGCTTGGCTAGCGGGGGGGCCGAGACCCAGTACTTC,TRBJ2-5,.,TRBV5-1,TRBD2
CASSFGRQAGLPNYGYTF,TGTGCCAGCAGTTTCGGGCGACAGGCGGGACTACCTAACTATGGCTACACCTTC,TRBJ1-2,few,TRBV28,.
CSARDSGLPGLADTLYF,TGCAGTGCTAGAGATTCCGGACTACCGGGACTGGCAGATACGCTGTATTTT,TRBJ2-3,.,TRBV20-1,.
CSARVAASNQPQHF,TGCAGTGCTAGAGTCGCGGCTAGCAATCAGCCCCAGCACTTT,TRBJ1-5,.,TRBV20-1,.
CASSSAPPVSYEQYF,TGTGCCAGCAGCTCTGCCCCGCCAGTCTCCTACGAGCAGTACTTC,TRBJ2-7,many,TRBV5-5,.
CAWSHGAQKGSPLHF,TGTGCCTGGAGTCACGGGGCCCAAAAAGGTTCACCCCTCCACTTT,TRBJ1-6,.,TRBV30,.
CVSSPKQADTQYF,TGTGTCAGCAGTCCGAAGCAAGCAGATACGCAGTATTTT,TRBJ2-3,.,TRBV5-6,.
CASSRGAGSGTEAQYF,TGTGCCAGCAGTCGGGGGGCTGGTAGCGGGACAGAGGCCCAGTACTTC,TRBJ2-5,.,TRBV10-1,.
CVIFGVGTNYGYTF,TGTGTCATCTTCGGTGTCGGAACCAACTATGGCTACACCTTC,TRBJ1-2,.,TRBV10-3,.
CSATVAGVSTGELFF,TGCAGCGCCACAGTGGCAGGGGTATCCACCGGGGAGCTGTTTTTT,TRBJ2-2,many,TRBV29-1,.
CSVGVEGIPYF,TGCAGCGTTGGTGTGGAAGGCATTCCGTACTTC,TRBJ2-4,few,TRBV29-1,.
CASSLKPSGGLHGVLTF,TGTGCCAGCAGCCTCAAACCTAGCGGGGGGCTCCATGGCGTCCTGACTTTC,TRBJ2-6,many,TRBV5-5,TRBD2
CATRGTGELPGELFF,TGTGCAACAAGGGGGACAGGGGAATTGCCCGGGGAGCTGTTTTTT,TRBJ2-2,.,TRBV25-1,TRBD1
CASNSGHGSYEQYF,TGTGCCAGCAACTCCGGGCATGGGAGCTACGAGCAGTACTTC,TRBJ2-7,.,TRBV7-9,.
CASSLTGSYEQYF,TGCGCCAGCAGCTTGACAGGGTCCTACGAGCAGTACTTC,TRBJ2-7,many,TRBV5-1,.
CSVREGGGGATNEKLFF,TGCAGTGTTCGGGAGGGGGGAGGGGGTGCAACTAATGAAAAACTGTTTTTT,TRBJ1-4,.,TRBV20-1,.
CASSQSPHLLNEKLFF,TGTGCCAGCAGTCAGAGCCCACACCTATTGAATGAAAAACTGTTTTTT,TRBJ1-4,.,TRBV4-2,.
CANSQEVGATQYF,TGCGCCAACAGCCAAGAAGTCGGCGCTACGCAGTATTTT,TRBJ2-3,.,TRBV4-1,.
CASSERATSTDTQHF,TGCGCCAGCAGTGAGAGGGCGACGAGCACAGATACGCAGCATTTT,TRBJ1-5,.,TRBV10-1,.
CASRLPGPNSSPLHF,TGTGCCAGCAGACTTCCCGGGCCGAATAGCTCACCCCTCCACTTT,TRBJ1-6,many,TRBV6-5,.
CPSGQVTSFAGGADTQYF,TGCCCCAGCGGCCAAGTTACTAGTTTCGCGGGTGGCGCAGATACGCAGTATTTT,TRBJ2-3,.,TRBV4-1,.
CASSPLSSGTEAFF,TGTGCCAGCAGCCCCTTATCCAGCGGGACTGAAGCTTTCTTT,TRBJ1-1,few,TRBV13,.
CASSSPSSTSGRPYEQYF,TGTGCCAGCAGCTCGCCCTCATCGACTAGCGGGAGGCCCTACGAGCAGTACTTC,TRBJ2-7,.,TRBV11-3,TRBD2
CVSTAGGVHAEAFF,TGTGTCAGCACCGCGGGCGGGGTCCACGCTGAAGCTTTCTTT,TRBJ1-1,once,TRBV6-1,.